The TCR beta chain under discussion was sequenced for a study of OX40 agonist ivuxolimab in advanced cancers. Study-wide context: One patient with hepatocellular carcinoma and two with cutaneous melanoma, three in all, had partial responses. Whole-study results and caveats: At 0.1 to 3.0 mg/kg, CD4+ and CD8+ blood T cells expanded clonally by week 6.

In regard to this clone: What it recognizes is unknown.

Produced via immunoSEQ multiplex PCR; TCRdb's table is partial and in-frame only. The repertoire holds over 20,000 clones, with 75% to 85% as singletons. This CDR3 region has 16 residues. Germline V gene sequence: CDR1 SGHRS, CDR2 YFSETQ. V shed 1 base and J shed 4 bases, with 17 bases lying between them. The gene calls are TRBV5-1 and TRBJ1-2; D uncertain. Source: CD4+ or CD8+ T cells sorted from blood, taken in a trial of the OX40 agonist ivuxolimab. This sequence was found in an adult with an advanced solid tumor such as melanoma, head and neck, liver or kidney cancer. The CDR3 DNA sequence: TGCGCCAGCAGCTTGAGTGAGGGCGCGGGGTCCTATGGCTACACCTTC. Translation: CASSLSEGAGSYGYTF.